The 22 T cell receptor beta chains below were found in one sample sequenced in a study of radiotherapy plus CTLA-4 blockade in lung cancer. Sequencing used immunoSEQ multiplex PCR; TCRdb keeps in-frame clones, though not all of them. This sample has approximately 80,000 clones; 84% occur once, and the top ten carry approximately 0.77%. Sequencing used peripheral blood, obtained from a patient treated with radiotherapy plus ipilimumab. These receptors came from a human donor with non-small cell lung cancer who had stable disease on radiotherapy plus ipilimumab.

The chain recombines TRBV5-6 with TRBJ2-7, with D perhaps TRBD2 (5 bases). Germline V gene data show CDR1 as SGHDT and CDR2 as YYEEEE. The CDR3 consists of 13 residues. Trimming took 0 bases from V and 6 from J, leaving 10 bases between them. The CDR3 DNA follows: TGTGCCAGCAGCTTGGCCCGACGGGGCGAGCAGTACTTC. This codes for CASSLARRGEQYF.

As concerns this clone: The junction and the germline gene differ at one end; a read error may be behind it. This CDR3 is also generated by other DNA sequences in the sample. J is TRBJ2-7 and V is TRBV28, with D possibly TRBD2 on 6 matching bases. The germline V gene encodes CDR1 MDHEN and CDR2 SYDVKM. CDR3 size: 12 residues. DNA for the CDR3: TGCGCCAGCAGTCCCCTGGGGGGCGAGCAGTACTTC. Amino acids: CASSPLGGEQYF.

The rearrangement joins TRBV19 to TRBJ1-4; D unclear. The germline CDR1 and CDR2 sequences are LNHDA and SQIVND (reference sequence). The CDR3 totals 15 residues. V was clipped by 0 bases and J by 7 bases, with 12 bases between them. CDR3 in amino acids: CASSIDSGFTEKLFF. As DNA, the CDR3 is TGTGCCAGTAGTATAGACAGCGGTTTCACTGAAAAACTGTTTTTT. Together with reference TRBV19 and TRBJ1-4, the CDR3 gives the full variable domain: DGGITQSPKYLFRKEGQNVTLSCEQNLNHDAMYWYRQDPGQGLRLIYYSQIVNDFQKGDIAEGYSVSREKKESFPLTVTSAQKNPTAFYLCASSIDSGFTEKLFFGSGTQLSVL.

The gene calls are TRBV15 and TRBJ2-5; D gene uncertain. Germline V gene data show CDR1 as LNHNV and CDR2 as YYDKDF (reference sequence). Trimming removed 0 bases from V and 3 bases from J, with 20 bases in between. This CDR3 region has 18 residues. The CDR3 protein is CATSRDAMGPQKEETQYF. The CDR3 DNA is TGTGCCACCAGCAGAGATGCCATGGGCCCACAGAAGGAAGAGACCCAGTACTTC.

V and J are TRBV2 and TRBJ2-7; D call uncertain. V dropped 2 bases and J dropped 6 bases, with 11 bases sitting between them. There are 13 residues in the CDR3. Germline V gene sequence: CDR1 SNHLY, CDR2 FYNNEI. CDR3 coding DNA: TGTGCCAGCAGTGAACCTTTCAAGGTCGAGCAGTACTTC. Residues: CASSEPFKVEQYF.

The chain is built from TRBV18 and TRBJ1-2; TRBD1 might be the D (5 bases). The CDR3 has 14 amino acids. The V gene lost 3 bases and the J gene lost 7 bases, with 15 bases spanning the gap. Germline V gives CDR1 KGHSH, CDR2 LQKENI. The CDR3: CASSPRATPPGYTF. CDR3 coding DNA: TGTGCCAGCTCACCCAGGGCTACCCCCCCTGGCTACACCTTC. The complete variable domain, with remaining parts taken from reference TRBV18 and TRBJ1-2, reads NAGVMQNPRHLVRRRGQEARLRCSPMKGHSHVYWYRQLPEEGLKFMVYLQKENIIDESGMPKERFSAEFPKEGPSILRIQQVVRGDSAAYFCASSPRATPPGYTFGSGTRLTVV.

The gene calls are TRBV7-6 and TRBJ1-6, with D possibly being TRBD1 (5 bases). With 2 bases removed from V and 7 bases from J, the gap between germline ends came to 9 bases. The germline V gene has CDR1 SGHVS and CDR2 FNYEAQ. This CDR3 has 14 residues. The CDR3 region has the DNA TGTGCCAGCAGCTTACGGGGGGGGAATTCACCCCTCCACTTT. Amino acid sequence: CASSLRGGNSPLHF.

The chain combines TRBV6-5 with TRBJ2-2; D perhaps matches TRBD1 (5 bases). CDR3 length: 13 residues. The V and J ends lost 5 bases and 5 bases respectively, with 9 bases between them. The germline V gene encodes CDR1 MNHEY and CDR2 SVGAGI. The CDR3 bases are TGTGCCAGCAGTCGACAGTTTACCGGGGAGCTGTTTTTT. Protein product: CASSRQFTGELFF.

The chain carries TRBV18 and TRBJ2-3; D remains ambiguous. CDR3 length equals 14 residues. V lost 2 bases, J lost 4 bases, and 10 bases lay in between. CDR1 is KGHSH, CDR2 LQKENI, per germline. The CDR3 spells CASSPTGLPDTQYF. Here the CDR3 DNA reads TGTGCCAGCTCACCAACGGGCCTTCCAGATACGCAGTATTTT.

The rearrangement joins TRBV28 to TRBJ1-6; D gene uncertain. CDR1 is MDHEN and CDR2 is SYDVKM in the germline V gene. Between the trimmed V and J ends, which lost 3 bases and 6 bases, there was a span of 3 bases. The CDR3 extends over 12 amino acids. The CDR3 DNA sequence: TGTGCCAGCAGTTTGGGTAATTCACCCCTCCACTTT. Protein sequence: CASSLGNSPLHF. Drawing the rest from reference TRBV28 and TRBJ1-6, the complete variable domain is DVKVTQSSRYLVKRTGEKVFLECVQDMDHENMFWYRQDPGLGLRLIYFSYDVKMKEKGDIPEGYSVSREKKERFSLILESASTNQTSMYLCASSLGNSPLHFGNGTRLTVT.

CDR3 loop: CASSLAFRTEKLFF. DNA for the CDR3: TGTGCCAGCAGTTTAGCGTTCAGGACTGAAAAACTGTTTTTT. V usage is TRBV28 and J usage is TRBJ1-4; D unresolved. CDR3 length equals 14 residues. CDR1 is MDHEN, CDR2 SYDVKM, per germline. Deletions cut 2 bases from V and 7 bases from J, with 11 bases between.

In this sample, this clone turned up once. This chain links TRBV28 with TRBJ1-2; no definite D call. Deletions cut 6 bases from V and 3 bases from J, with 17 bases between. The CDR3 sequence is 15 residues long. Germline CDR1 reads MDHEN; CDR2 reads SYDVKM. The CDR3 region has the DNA TGTGCCAGCAGGCAGCATAGGCCGCGGGACTATGGCTACACCTTC. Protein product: CASRQHRPRDYGYTF.

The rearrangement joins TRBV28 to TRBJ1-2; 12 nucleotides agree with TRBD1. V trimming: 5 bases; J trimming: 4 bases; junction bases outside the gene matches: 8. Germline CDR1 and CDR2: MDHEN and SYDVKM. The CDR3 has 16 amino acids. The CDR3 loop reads CASSEASGQGAYGYTF. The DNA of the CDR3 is TGTGCCAGCAGTGAAGCCTCGGGACAGGGGGCCTATGGCTACACCTTC.

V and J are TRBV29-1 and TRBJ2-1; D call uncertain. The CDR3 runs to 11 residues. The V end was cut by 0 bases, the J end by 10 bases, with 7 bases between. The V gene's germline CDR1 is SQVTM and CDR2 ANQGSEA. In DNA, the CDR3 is TGCAGCGTTGAAGATACCGGGGAGCAGTTCTTC. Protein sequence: CSVEDTGEQFF.

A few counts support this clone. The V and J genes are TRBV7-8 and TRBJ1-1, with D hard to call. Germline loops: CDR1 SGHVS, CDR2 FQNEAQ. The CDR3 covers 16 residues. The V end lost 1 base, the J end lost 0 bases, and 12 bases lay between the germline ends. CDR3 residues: CASSLVSGTMNTEAFF. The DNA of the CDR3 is TGTGCCAGCAGCTTAGTGAGTGGAACAATGAACACTGAAGCTTTCTTT.

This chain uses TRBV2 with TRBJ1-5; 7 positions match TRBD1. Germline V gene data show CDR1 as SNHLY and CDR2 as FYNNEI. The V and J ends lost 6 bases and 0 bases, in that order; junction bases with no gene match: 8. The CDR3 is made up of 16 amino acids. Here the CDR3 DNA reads TGTGCCAGCAGGGAAAAGACAGGGTCTAGCAATCAGCCCCAGCATTTT. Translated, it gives CASREKTGSSNQPQHF.

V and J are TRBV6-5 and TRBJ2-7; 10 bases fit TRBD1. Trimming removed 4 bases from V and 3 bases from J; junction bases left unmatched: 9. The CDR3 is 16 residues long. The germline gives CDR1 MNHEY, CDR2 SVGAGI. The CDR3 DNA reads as TGTGCCAGCAGTTCGAGCCCGGGACAGGGGAACTACGAGCAGTACTTC. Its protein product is CASSSSPGQGNYEQYF.

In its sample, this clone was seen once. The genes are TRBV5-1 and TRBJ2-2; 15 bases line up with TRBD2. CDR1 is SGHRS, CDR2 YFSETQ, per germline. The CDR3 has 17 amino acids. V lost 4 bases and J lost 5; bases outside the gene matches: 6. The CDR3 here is CASSTGLAGGLTGELFF. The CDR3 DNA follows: TGCGCCAGCAGCACCGGACTAGCGGGGGGGCTTACCGGGGAGCTGTTTTTT.

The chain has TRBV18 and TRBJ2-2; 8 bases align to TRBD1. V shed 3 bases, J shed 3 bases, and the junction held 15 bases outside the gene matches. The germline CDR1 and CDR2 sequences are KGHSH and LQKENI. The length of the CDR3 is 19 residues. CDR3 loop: CASSPKLIPPGQDTGELFF. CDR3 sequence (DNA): TGTGCCAGCTCACCCAAACTGATCCCACCGGGACAGGACACCGGGGAGCTGTTTTTT.

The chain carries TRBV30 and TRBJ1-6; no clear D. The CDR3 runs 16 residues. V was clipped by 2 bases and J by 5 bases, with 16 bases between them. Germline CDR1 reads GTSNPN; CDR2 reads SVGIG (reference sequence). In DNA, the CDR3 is TGTGCCTGGAGTCCATCCCCGATGTGGGATAATTCACCCCTCCACTTT. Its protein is CAWSPSPMWDNSPLHF.

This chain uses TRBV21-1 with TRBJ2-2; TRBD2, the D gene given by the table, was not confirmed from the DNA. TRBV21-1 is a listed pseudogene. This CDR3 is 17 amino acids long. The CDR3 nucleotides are TGTGCCAGCAGCAAAGGGAGAGGGCCGATCGACACCGGGGAGCTGTTTTTT. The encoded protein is CASSKGRGPIDTGELFF.

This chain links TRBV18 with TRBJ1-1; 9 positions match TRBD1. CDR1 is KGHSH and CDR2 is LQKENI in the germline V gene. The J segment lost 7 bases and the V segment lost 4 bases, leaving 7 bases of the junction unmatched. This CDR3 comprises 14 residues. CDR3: CASSLGQGAVEAFF. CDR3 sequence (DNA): TGTGCCAGCTCACTGGGACAGGGAGCCGTTGAAGCTTTCTTT.